This record concerns one T cell receptor (beta chain) sequence. Other nucleotide sequences in the sample specify the same CDR3. These data originate in a study of T cell responses to AZD1222 COVID-19 vaccine. The data were produced by immunoSEQ multiplex PCR, yet TCRdb's version contains in-frame clones alone and is incomplete. The sample consists of around 83,000 clones, roughly 84% of them appearing once. Germline loops: CDR1 DFQATT, CDR2 SNEGSKA (reference sequence). The ends lost 6 bases at V and 5 bases at J; junction bases unmatched: 7. This CDR3 is built from 13 residues. The sequencing used peripheral blood, collected on day 0 of AZD1222 vaccination. The rearrangement joins TRBV20-1 to TRBJ2-5; 9 bases align to TRBD1. This TCR was sampled from an adult in good health. The CDR3 DNA follows: TGCAGTGCAAGTGGACAGGGGCAGGAGACCCAGTACTTC. Amino acid sequence: CSASGQGQETQYF.